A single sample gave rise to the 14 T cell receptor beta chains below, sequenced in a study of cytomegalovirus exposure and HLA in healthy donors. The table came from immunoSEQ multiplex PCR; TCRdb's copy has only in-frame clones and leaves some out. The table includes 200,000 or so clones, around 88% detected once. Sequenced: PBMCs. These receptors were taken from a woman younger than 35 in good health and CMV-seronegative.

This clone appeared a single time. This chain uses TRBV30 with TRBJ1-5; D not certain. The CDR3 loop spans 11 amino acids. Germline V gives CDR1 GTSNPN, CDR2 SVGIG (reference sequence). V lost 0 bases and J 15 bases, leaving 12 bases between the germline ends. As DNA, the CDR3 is TGTGCCTGGAGTGTTGGGCATCAACGGCATTTT. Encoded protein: CAWSVGHQRHF. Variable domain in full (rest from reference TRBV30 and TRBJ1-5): SQTIHQWPATLVQPVGSPLSLECTVEGTSNPNLYWYRQAAGRGLQLLFYSVGIGQISSEVPQNLSASRPQDRQFILSSKKLLLSDSGFYLCAWSVGHQRHFGDGTRLSIL.

CDR3 coding DNA: TGTGCCAGTAGTATGGGACTAGAGATTCGCACCGGGGAGCTGTTTTTT. Protein sequence: CASSMGLEIRTGELFF. The J gene is TRBJ2-2, the V gene TRBV19; 8 nucleotides agree with TRBD2. V lost 3 bases to trimming and J lost 4 bases; unmatched junction nucleotides: 7. This CDR3 comprises 16 residues. Germline loops: CDR1 LNHDA, CDR2 SQIVND (reference sequence).

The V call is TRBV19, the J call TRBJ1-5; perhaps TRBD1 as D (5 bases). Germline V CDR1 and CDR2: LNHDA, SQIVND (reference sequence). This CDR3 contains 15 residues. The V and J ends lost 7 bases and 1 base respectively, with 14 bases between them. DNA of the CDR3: TGTGCCAGTACCCTGGAGGGGCAGAGCAATCAGCCCCAGCATTTT. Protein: CASTLEGQSNQPQHF.

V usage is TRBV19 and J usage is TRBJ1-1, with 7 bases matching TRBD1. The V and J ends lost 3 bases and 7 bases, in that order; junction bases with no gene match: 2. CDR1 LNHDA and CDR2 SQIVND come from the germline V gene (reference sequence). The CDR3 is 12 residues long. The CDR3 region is CASSIRTGEAFF. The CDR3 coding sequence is TGTGCCAGTAGTATCCGGACAGGTGAAGCTTTCTTT. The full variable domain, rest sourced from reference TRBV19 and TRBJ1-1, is DGGITQSPKYLFRKEGQNVTLSCEQNLNHDAMYWYRQDPGQGLRLIYYSQIVNDFQKGDIAEGYSVSREKKESFPLTVTSAQKNPTAFYLCASSIRTGEAFFGQGTRLTVV.

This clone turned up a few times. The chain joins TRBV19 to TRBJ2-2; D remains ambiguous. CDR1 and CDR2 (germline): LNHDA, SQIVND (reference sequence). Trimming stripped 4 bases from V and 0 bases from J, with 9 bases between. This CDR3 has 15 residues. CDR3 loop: CASSTSLANTGELFF. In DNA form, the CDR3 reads TGTGCCAGTAGTACGTCTCTAGCGAACACCGGGGAGCTGTTTTTT.

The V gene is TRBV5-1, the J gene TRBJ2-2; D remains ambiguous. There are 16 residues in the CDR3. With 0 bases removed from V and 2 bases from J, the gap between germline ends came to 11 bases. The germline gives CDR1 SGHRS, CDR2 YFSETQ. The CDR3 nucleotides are TGCGCCAGCAGCTTGGGGGCACTCCCTAACACCGGGGAGCTGTTTTTT. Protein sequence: CASSLGALPNTGELFF.

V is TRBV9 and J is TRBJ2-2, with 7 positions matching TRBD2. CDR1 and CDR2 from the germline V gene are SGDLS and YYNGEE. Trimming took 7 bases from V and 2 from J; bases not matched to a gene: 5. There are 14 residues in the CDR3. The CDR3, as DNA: TGTGCCAGCCGGGGGGAGGGTAACACCGGGGAGCTGTTTTTT. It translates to CASRGEGNTGELFF.

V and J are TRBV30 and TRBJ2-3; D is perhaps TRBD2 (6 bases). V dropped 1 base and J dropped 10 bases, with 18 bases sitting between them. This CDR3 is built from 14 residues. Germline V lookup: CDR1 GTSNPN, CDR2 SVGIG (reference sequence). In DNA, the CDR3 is TGTGCCTGGAGTGCCGGGGGTGCATGGGAGGCGCAGTATTTT. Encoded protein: CAWSAGGAWEAQYF.

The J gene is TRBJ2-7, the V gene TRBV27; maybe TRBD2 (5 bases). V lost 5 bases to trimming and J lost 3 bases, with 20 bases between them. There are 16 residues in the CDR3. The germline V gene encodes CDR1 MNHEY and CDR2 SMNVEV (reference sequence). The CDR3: CASSPLDEGSLYEQYF. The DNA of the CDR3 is TGTGCCAGCAGTCCCCTCGATGAGGGTAGTCTCTACGAGCAGTACTTC.

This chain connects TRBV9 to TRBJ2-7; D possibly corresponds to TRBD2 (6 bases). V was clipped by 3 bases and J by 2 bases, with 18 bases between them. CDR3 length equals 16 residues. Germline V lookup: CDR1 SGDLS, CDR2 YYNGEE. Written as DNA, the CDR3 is TGTGCCAGCAGCGCCCATCTCGCGGGGAGCCCCTACGAGCAGTACTTC. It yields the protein CASSAHLAGSPYEQYF.

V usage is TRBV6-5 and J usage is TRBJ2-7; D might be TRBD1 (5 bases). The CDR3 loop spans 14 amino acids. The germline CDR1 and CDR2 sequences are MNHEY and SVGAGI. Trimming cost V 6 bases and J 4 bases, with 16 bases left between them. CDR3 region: CASRRQITGYEQYF. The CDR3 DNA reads TGTGCCAGCAGGAGACAGATTACAGGATACGAGCAGTACTTC.

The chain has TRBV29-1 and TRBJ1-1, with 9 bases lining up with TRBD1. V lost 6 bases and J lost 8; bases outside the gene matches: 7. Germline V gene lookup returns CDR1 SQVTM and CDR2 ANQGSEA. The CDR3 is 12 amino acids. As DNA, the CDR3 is TGCAGCGTCTATGAAGGGACAGGGGAAGCTTTCTTT. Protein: CSVYEGTGEAFF.

CDR3 DNA: TGTGCCAGCAGTTTTACCCAGGGAACAAATCAGCCCCAGCATTTT. This encodes CASSFTQGTNQPQHF. V is TRBV28 and J is TRBJ1-5, with TRBD1 as a possible D gene (5 bases). CDR1 and CDR2 (germline): MDHEN, SYDVKM. The V end lost 3 bases, the J end lost 4 bases, and 13 bases lay between the germline ends. This CDR3 has 15 amino acids.

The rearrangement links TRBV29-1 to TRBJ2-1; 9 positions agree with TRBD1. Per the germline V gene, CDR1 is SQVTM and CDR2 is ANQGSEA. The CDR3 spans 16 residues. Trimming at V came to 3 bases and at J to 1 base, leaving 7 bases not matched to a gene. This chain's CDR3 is CSVDLTGQGSYNEQFF. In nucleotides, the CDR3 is TGCAGCGTTGATTTGACCGGACAGGGGTCCTACAATGAGCAGTTCTTC.